This T cell receptor (beta chain) was obtained from a study of Tregs in tolerant kidney transplant recipients. General study findings and limits: The most relevant donor-specific Treg TCRbeta repertoire apparently came from expansion with activated donor B cells.

Generated by immunoSEQ multiplex PCR, the TCRdb table keeps only in-frame clones and is missing some. The repertoire has some 88,000 clones, 90% to 95% of them found once; the top ten carry roughly 4.7%. Notes on this clone: The antigen is not known.

This CDR3 contains 14 residues. From germline, CDR1 is MNHGY and CDR2 SVAAGI. V gave up 7 bases and J gave up 3 bases, with 16 bases separating them. The rearrangement links TRBV6-9 to TRBJ2-7; D perhaps matches TRBD1 (6 bases). Sequenced material: CD8+ T cells from blood. This receptor was identified in a human donor in good health. This CDR3 reads CASTYGARGYEQYF. The CDR3 coding sequence is TGTGCCAGCACCTACGGGGCCAGGGGCTACGAGCAGTACTTC.